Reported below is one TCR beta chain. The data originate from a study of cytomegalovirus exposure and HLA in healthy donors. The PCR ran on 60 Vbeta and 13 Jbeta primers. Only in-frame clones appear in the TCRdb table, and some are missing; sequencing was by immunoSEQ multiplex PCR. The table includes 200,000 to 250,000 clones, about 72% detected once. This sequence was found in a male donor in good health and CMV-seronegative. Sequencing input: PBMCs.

The CDR3: CASSVFVGLAGSPEQFF. The CDR3 DNA is TGCGCCAGCAGTGTCTTTGTTGGGCTAGCGGGATCCCCTGAGCAGTTCTTC. V gene TRBV10-2 combines with J gene TRBJ2-1; 9 positions agree with TRBD2. CDR1 is WSHSY, CDR2 SAAADI, per germline. The CDR3 covers 17 residues. V lost 4 bases to trimming and J lost 9 bases; unmatched junction nucleotides: 16.